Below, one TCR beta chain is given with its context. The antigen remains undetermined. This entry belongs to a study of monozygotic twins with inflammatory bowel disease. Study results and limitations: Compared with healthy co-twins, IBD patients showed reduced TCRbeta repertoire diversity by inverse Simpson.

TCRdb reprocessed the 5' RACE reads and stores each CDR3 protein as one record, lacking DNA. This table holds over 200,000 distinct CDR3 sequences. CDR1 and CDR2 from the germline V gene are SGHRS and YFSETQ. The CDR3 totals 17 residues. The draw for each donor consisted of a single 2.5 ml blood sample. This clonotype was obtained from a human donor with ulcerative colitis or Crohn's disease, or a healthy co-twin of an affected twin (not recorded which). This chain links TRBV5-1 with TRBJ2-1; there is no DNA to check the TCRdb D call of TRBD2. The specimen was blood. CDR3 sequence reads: CASSLETSGSSYNEQFF.